The 29 T cell receptor beta chains listed next were all sequenced from one sample in a study of blood T cell repertoires in COVID-19. Sequencing used immunoSEQ multiplex PCR; TCRdb keeps in-frame clones, though not all of them. The sample records under 150,000 clones, roughly 88% being singletons. The sample taken for sequencing was peripheral blood. The receptors here all came from a woman aged 55-69 years with COVID-19, enrolled during active disease.

The chain recombines TRBV7-9 with TRBJ1-5; D may be TRBD1 (6 bases). The germline gives CDR1 SEHNR, CDR2 FQNEAQ (reference sequence). V lost 5 bases, J lost 7 bases, and 15 bases lay in between. The CDR3 covers 14 residues. The CDR3 DNA sequence: TGTGCCAGCAGCCCCTACAGGGCAGGGCAGCCCCAGCATTTT. Translation gives CASSPYRAGQPQHF.

This chain joins TRBV10-3 and TRBJ1-6, with D hard to call. V lost 3 bases, J lost 7 bases, and 7 bases lay in between. Germline V gives CDR1 ENHRY, CDR2 SYGVKD. This CDR3 is built from 13 residues. The CDR3 sequence is CAISEEGNSPLHF. The CDR3 nucleotides read TGTGCCATCAGTGAAGAGGGAAATTCACCCCTCCACTTT.

This rearrangement joins TRBV5-6 to TRBJ1-1, with 7 nucleotides matching TRBD1. The CDR3 extends over 15 amino acids. In germline, CDR1 is SGHDT, CDR2 YYEEEE. With V trimmed by 0 bases and J by 4 bases, 6 bases remained unmatched. This CDR3 reads CASSLDRGQGTEAFF. In nucleotides, the CDR3 is TGTGCCAGCAGCTTGGACAGGGGCCAGGGCACTGAAGCTTTCTTT.

Comment on this clone: This CDR3 is missing its conserved last phenylalanine or tryptophan, likely due to a read error. It is unclear where the CDR3 begins or ends on the DNA, so no DNA is shown, and the CDR3 is as TCRdb lists it. The rearrangement uses TRBV27 and TRBJ1-1; the table names TRBD1, a call not compared with the DNA. The CDR3 extends over 10 residues, inclusive of both ends. Germline lookup yields CDR1 MNHEY and CDR2 SMNVEV (reference sequence). The CDR3 protein is CARRTNRADP.

In this sample, this clone turned up once. This chain joins TRBV5-5 and TRBJ1-5, with D possibly TRBD1 on 5 matching bases. CDR1 and CDR2 from the germline V gene are SGHKS and YYEKEE (reference sequence). The length of the CDR3 is 14 residues. V was pared by 2 bases and J by 5 bases, with 11 bases between. The CDR3 sequence: CASSFQGTDQPQHF. The CDR3 nucleotides are TGTGCCAGCAGCTTCCAGGGTACGGATCAGCCCCAGCATTTT.

The V and J genes are TRBV4-1 and TRBJ2-1; 9 bases map to TRBD2. The germline CDR1 and CDR2 sequences are MGHRA and YSYEKL. CDR3 length equals 18 residues. V lost 4 bases to trimming and J lost 6 bases; unmatched junction nucleotides: 16. CDR3 residues: CASSRRGGAGGPFNEQFF. The CDR3 DNA reads TGCGCCAGCAGCCGGAGGGGCGGAGCGGGGGGCCCCTTCAATGAGCAGTTCTTC.

This chain links TRBV14 with TRBJ2-7, with a weak D call TRBD1 (6 bases). The CDR3 has 16 residues. CDR1 and CDR2 from the germline V gene are SGHDN and FVKESK. Trimming cost V 4 bases and J 3 bases, with 19 bases left between them. The CDR3 nucleotides are TGTGCCAGCAGCCCCTCACGAGGCGGCAGGGGCTACGAGCAGTACTTC. It translates to CASSPSRGGRGYEQYF.

The V call is TRBV27, the J call TRBJ1-1; a weak D match, TRBD1 (5 bases). V lost 8 bases and J 1 base, leaving 11 bases between the germline ends. Germline values: CDR1 MNHEY, CDR2 SMNVEV (reference sequence). CDR3 length: 13 amino acids. CDR3 protein: CASLREGNTEAFF. CDR3 in DNA: TGTGCCAGCCTCAGGGAGGGGAACACTGAAGCTTTCTTT.

This clone appeared once. The chain links TRBV7-9 to TRBJ2-5, with D perhaps matching TRBD1 (5 bases). Germline V gives CDR1 SEHNR, CDR2 FQNEAQ (reference sequence). Trimming took 7 bases from V and 2 from J, leaving 14 bases between them. CDR3 length: 14 residues. CDR3 coding DNA: TGTGCCAGCACCAAAAGGGGCTCTCAAGAGACCCAGTACTTC. Its translation is CASTKRGSQETQYF. The entire variable domain, with the rest obtained from reference TRBV7-9 and TRBJ2-5, is as follows: DTGVSQNPRHKITKRGQNVTFRCDPISEHNRLYWYRQTLGQGPEFLTYFQNEAQLEKSRLLSDRFSAERPKGSFSTLEIQRTEQGDSAMYLCASTKRGSQETQYFGPGTRLLVL.

The rearrangement joins TRBV7-2 to TRBJ2-5, with D perhaps TRBD2 (5 bases). CDR3 length: 14 amino acids. V was pared by 5 bases and J by 4 bases, with 14 bases between. The germline CDR1 and CDR2 sequences are SGHTA and FQGNSA. The CDR3 nucleotides read TGTGCCAGCAGCCTACCGGACTCCGGAGAGACCCAGTACTTC. This encodes CASSLPDSGETQYF.

The V call is TRBV7-2, the J call TRBJ1-3; 10 nucleotides line up with TRBD1. Germline V gene lookup returns CDR1 SGHTA and CDR2 FQGNSA. The CDR3 runs 15 residues. With 5 bases clipped from V and 2 bases from J, the junction kept 3 bases outside the gene matches. This CDR3 is CASSPTGGPGNTIYF. The CDR3 nucleotides are TGTGCCAGCAGCCCGACAGGGGGCCCTGGAAACACCATATATTTT. Based on the CDR3 plus reference TRBV7-2 and TRBJ1-3, the full variable domain is GAGVSQSPSNKVTEKGKDVELRCDPISGHTALYWYRQSLGQGLEFLIYFQGNSAPDKSGLPSDRFSAERTGGSVSTLTIQRTQQEDSAVYLCASSPTGGPGNTIYFGEGSWLTVV.

The sample holds a few counts of this clone. The chain is built from TRBV7-9 and TRBJ2-2, with TRBD2 as a possible D gene (5 bases). V lost 5 bases to trimming and J lost 3 bases, with 16 bases between them. The CDR3 covers 16 residues. The germline gives CDR1 SEHNR, CDR2 FQNEAQ (reference sequence). The chain's CDR3 is CASSPRTSIDTGELFF. In nucleotides, the CDR3 is TGTGCCAGCAGCCCACGAACTAGTATCGACACCGGGGAGCTGTTTTTT. Complete variable domain (other parts from reference TRBV7-9 and TRBJ2-2): DTGVSQNPRHKITKRGQNVTFRCDPISEHNRLYWYRQTLGQGPEFLTYFQNEAQLEKSRLLSDRFSAERPKGSFSTLEIQRTEQGDSAMYLCASSPRTSIDTGELFFGEGSRLTVL.

The chain links TRBV7-9 to TRBJ2-1, with 12 bases that match TRBD2. The length of the CDR3 is 17 residues. The germline V gene has CDR1 SEHNR and CDR2 FQNEAQ (reference sequence). The V and J ends lost 4 bases and 2 bases, in that order; junction bases with no gene match: 6. CDR3 DNA sequence: TGTGCCAGCAGCTCCGCTAGCGGGGGGGCCCCCTACAATGAGCAGTTCTTC. This translates into CASSSASGGAPYNEQFF.

This chain uses TRBV4-2 with TRBJ2-6; TRBD1 matches at 7 bases. With V trimmed by 4 bases and J by 2 bases, 8 bases remained unmatched. CDR1 and CDR2 (germline): LGHNA, YNFKEQ. This CDR3 is 17 amino acids long. CDR3 coding DNA: TGTGCCAGCAGCCCAACAGGGGATTCCACTGGGGCCAACGTCCTGACTTTC. It translates to CASSPTGDSTGANVLTF.

V usage is TRBV19 and J usage is TRBJ1-2; 8 bases match TRBD1. The CDR3 runs to 12 residues. V lost 9 bases to trimming and J lost 7 bases; unmatched junction nucleotides: 7. Per the germline V gene, CDR1 is LNHDA and CDR2 is SQIVND (reference sequence). For the CDR3, the DNA is TGTGCCAGCCGGACAGGGTCCCCTGGCTACACCTTC. This encodes CASRTGSPGYTF.

The chain carries TRBV3-1 (or the pseudogene TRBV3-2) and TRBJ2-1; 12 bases fit TRBD1. Losses at the gene ends were 6 bases for V and 7 bases for J; bases not matched to a gene: 7. The germline CDR1 and CDR2 sequences are LGHDT and YNNKEL (reference sequence). The CDR3 loop spans 15 amino acids. Here the CDR3 reads CASSRDRGHRNEQFF. In DNA form, the CDR3 reads TGTGCCAGCAGTCGGGACAGGGGGCATCGAAATGAGCAGTTCTTC.

Worth noting for this clone: The same CDR3 arises from other DNA sequences in this sample as well. The chain uses TRBV5-4 and TRBJ2-2; 7 bases map to TRBD1. CDR3 size: 15 residues. J lost 0 bases, V lost 1 base, and 0 bases had no gene match. CDR1 is SGHNT, CDR2 YYREEE, per germline (reference sequence). For the CDR3, the DNA is TGTGCCAGCAGCTTGCAGGGGGCGAACACCGGGGAGCTGTTTTTT. Its protein is CASSLQGANTGELFF.

V gene TRBV6-4 combines with J gene TRBJ2-1; TRBD2 might be the D (5 bases). In germline, CDR1 is MRHNA, CDR2 SNTAGT. The CDR3 is 14 residues long. The germline V and J ends were trimmed by 2 bases and 7 bases, with 12 bases remaining between them. This chain's CDR3 is CASSDTGIVNEQFF. The CDR3, as DNA: TGTGCCAGCAGTGACACCGGGATAGTAAATGAGCAGTTCTTC.

The chain combines TRBV7-3 with TRBJ2-3; D is perhaps TRBD1 (6 bases). This CDR3 has 15 amino acids. The germline gives CDR1 SGHTA, CDR2 FQGTGA. V shed 2 bases and J shed 6 bases, with 15 bases lying between them. CDR3 sequence reads: CASSLLGHLGDTQYF. The CDR3 DNA is TGTGCCAGCAGCTTACTGGGACACTTAGGGGATACGCAGTATTTT. The variable domain in full, with the rest retrieved from reference TRBV7-3 and TRBJ2-3, is GAGVSQTPSNKVTEKGKYVELRCDPISGHTALYWYRQSLGQGPEFLIYFQGTGAADDSGLPNDRFFAVRPEGSVSTLKIQRTERGDSAVYLCASSLLGHLGDTQYFGPGTRLTVL.

This chain connects TRBV7-9 to TRBJ2-3; TRBD1 might be the D (6 bases). The V and J ends lost 5 bases and 0 bases respectively, with 15 bases between them. Germline V CDR1 and CDR2: SEHNR, FQNEAQ (reference sequence). This CDR3 spans 16 amino acids. Here the CDR3 reads CASSLTRTVSTDTQYF. DNA of the CDR3: TGTGCCAGCAGCCTCACCCGGACAGTTAGCACAGATACGCAGTATTTT.

This chain connects TRBV7-6 to TRBJ1-6; TRBD1 aligns across 8 bases. Germline loops: CDR1 SGHVS, CDR2 FNYEAQ. The CDR3 runs 17 residues. V trimming: 5 bases; J trimming: 2 bases; junction bases outside the gene matches: 8. The CDR3, as DNA: TGTGCCAGCAGCCAGGCCTCGACAGGGGCCTATAATTCACCCCTCCACTTT. It specifies CASSQASTGAYNSPLHF.

The gene calls are TRBV27 and TRBJ2-2; 14 positions agree with TRBD2. The CDR3 has 16 residues. Looked up from germline, CDR1 is MNHEY and CDR2 is SMNVEV (reference sequence). The V and J ends lost 5 bases and 5 bases, in that order; junction bases with no gene match: 4. The CDR3 region has the DNA TGTGCCAGCAGTCAGACTAGCGGGGGGGCAACCGGGGAGCTGTTTTTT. Amino acids: CASSQTSGGATGELFF.

This clone was seen only once. The genes are TRBV24-1 and TRBJ1-5; TRBD1 matches 11 bases. Germline V CDR1 and CDR2: KGHDR, SFDVKD. There are 18 residues in the CDR3. Trimming removed 4 bases from V and 0 bases from J; junction bases left unmatched: 7. The DNA of the CDR3 is TGTGCCACCAGTGACTCCGGGACAGGGGGATATAGCAATCAGCCCCAGCATTTT. Translation: CATSDSGTGGYSNQPQHF.

The chain recombines TRBV5-4 with TRBJ2-3, with D possibly matching TRBD1 (6 bases). Germline V lookup: CDR1 SGHNT, CDR2 YYREEE (reference sequence). Trimming removed 0 bases from V and 2 bases from J, with 10 bases in between. This CDR3 is 15 amino acids long. CDR3 in DNA: TGTGCCAGCAGCTTGGGGGGGCGTACCACAGATACGCAGTATTTT. This sequence encodes CASSLGGRTTDTQYF. The whole variable domain, remainder taken from reference TRBV5-4 and TRBJ2-3, is ETGVTQSPTHLIKTRGQQVTLRCSSQSGHNTVSWYQQALGQGPQFIFQYYREEENGRGNFPPRFSGLQFPNYSSELNVNALELDDSALYLCASSLGGRTTDTQYFGPGTRLTVL.

The chain links TRBV4-1 to TRBJ2-7, with a weak D call TRBD1 (5 bases). CDR1 is MGHRA, CDR2 YSYEKL, per germline. The CDR3 spans 15 residues. V was pared by 3 bases and J by 2 bases, with 14 bases between. In DNA form, the CDR3 reads TGCGCCAGCAGCCAGCAGACAGCCGGACCCTACGAGCAGTACTTC. Protein product: CASSQQTAGPYEQYF.

Concerning this clone itself: One end of the junction is discordant with germline, which a read error may explain. This sequence joins TRBV7-7 and TRBJ2-2, with D possibly matching TRBD1 (6 bases). The CDR3 totals 15 residues. The germline V gene encodes CDR1 SSHAT and CDR2 FNYEAQ (reference sequence). CDR3 sequence (DNA): TGTGCTAGCAGTCAAAGTCTGCAGGGGACCGGGGAGCTGTTTTTT. Translating gives CASSQSLQGTGELFF.

The sample holds one count of this clone. V usage is TRBV5-8 and J usage is TRBJ2-1; D perhaps matches TRBD2 (6 bases). Trimming cost V 4 bases and J 13 bases, with 18 bases left between them. The germline V gene encodes CDR1 SGHTS and CDR2 YDEGEE. This CDR3 comprises 13 residues. CDR3 in amino acids: CASSTNWEDRQFF. The CDR3 coding sequence is TGTGCCAGCAGCACAAACTGGGAGGACCGTCAGTTCTTC.

The chain has TRBV5-1 and TRBJ1-1; possible D gene TRBD1, 5 bases. The CDR3 runs 17 residues. V dropped 1 base and J dropped 6 bases, with 22 bases sitting between them. In germline, CDR1 is SGHRS, CDR2 YFSETQ. The CDR3 region has the DNA TGCGCCAGCAGCTTGCAGGGACTTCATACTGGGGAGCCTGAAGCTTTCTTT. Its translation: CASSLQGLHTGEPEAFF.

This clone was recorded once. V and J are TRBV29-1 and TRBJ1-1, with unresolved D. V was cut by 5 bases and J by 5 bases, with 15 bases left in between. The CDR3 runs 13 residues. Germline loops: CDR1 SQVTM, CDR2 ANQGSEA. CDR3 in DNA: TGCAGCGTTAGACTATCCCTAGAGACTGAAGCTTTCTTT. The encoded protein is CSVRLSLETEAFF.